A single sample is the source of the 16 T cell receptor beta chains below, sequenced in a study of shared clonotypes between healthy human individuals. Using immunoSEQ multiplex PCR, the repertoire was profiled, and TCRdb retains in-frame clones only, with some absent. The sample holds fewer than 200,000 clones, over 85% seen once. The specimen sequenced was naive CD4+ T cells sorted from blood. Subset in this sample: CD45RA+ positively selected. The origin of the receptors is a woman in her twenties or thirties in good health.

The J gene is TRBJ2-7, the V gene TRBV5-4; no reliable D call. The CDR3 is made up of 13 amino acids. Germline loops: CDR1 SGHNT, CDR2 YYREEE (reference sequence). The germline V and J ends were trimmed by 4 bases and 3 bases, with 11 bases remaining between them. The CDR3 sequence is CASSRPDGYEQYF. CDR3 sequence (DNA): TGTGCCAGCAGCCGACCGGACGGCTACGAGCAGTACTTC.

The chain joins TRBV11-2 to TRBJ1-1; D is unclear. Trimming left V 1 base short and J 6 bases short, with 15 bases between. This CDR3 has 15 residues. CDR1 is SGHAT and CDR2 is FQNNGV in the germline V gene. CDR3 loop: CASSLATLPWAEAFF. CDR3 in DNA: TGTGCCAGCAGCTTAGCTACCCTCCCGTGGGCTGAAGCTTTCTTT.

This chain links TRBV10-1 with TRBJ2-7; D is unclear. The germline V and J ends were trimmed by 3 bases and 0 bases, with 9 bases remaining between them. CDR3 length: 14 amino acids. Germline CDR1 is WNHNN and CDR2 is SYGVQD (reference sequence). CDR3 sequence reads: CASSESGSSYEQYF. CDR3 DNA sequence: TGCGCCAGCAGTGAATCAGGAAGCTCCTACGAGCAGTACTTC.

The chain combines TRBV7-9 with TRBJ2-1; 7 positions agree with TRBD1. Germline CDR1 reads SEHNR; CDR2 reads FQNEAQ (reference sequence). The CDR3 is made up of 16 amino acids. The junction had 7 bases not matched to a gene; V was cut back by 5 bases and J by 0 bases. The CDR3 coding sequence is TGTGCCAGCAGCCTGACAGGGTCCAGCTCCTACAATGAGCAGTTCTTC. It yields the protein CASSLTGSSSYNEQFF.

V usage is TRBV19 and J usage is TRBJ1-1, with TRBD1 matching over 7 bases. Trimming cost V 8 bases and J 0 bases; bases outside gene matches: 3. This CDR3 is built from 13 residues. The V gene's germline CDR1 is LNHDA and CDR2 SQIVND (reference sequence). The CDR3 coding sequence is TGTGCCAGTCGGGACAGCATGAACACTGAAGCTTTCTTT. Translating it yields CASRDSMNTEAFF.

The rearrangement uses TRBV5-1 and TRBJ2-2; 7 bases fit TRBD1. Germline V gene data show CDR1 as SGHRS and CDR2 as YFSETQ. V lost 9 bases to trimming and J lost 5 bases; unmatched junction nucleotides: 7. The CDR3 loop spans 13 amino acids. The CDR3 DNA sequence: TGCGCCACCAGACAGGGACAAACCGGGGAGCTGTTTTTT. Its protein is CATRQGQTGELFF.

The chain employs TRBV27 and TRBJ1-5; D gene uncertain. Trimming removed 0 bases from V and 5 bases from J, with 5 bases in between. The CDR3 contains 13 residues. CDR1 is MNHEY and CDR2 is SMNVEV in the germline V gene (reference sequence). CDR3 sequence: CASSLSPDQPQHF. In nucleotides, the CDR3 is TGTGCCAGCAGTTTATCTCCAGATCAGCCCCAGCATTTT.

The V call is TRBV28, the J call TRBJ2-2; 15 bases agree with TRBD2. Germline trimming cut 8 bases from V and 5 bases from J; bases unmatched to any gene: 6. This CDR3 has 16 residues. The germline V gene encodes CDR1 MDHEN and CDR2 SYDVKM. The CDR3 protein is CASRTSGRAGTGELFF. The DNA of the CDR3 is TGTGCCAGCCGGACTAGCGGGAGGGCCGGAACCGGGGAGCTGTTTTTT.

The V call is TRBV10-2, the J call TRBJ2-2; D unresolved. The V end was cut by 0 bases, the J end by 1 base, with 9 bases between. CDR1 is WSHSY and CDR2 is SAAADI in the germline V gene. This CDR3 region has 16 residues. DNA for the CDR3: TGCGCCAGCAGTGAGTCCGCCCCTCTGAACACCGGGGAGCTGTTTTTT. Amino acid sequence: CASSESAPLNTGELFF.

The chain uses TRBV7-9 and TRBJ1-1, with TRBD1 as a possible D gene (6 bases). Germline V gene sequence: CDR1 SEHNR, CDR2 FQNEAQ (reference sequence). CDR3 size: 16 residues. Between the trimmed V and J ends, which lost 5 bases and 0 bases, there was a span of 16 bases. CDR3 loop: CASSAVGGPLNTEAFF. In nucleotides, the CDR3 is TGTGCCAGCAGCGCAGTGGGGGGGCCTTTGAACACTGAAGCTTTCTTT.

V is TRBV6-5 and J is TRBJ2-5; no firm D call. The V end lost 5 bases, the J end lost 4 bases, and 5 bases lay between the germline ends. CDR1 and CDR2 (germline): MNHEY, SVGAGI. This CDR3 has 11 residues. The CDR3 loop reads CASSERETQYF. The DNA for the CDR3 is TGTGCCAGCAGTGAACGAGAGACCCAGTACTTC.

DNA for the CDR3: TGTGCCTGGAGTTTGTGGGAGGTTTCGACTGAAGCTTTCTTT. Translated: CAWSLWEVSTEAFF. This chain joins TRBV30 and TRBJ1-1; D is undetermined. V lost 2 bases and J 5 bases, leaving 15 bases between the germline ends. CDR1 and CDR2 from the germline V gene are GTSNPN and SVGIG (reference sequence). The CDR3 sequence is 14 residues long. Together with reference TRBV30 and TRBJ1-1, the CDR3 gives the full variable domain: SQTIHQWPATLVQPVGSPLSLECTVEGTSNPNLYWYRQAAGRGLQLLFYSVGIGQISSEVPQNLSASRPQDRQFILSSKKLLLSDSGFYLCAWSLWEVSTEAFFGQGTRLTVV.

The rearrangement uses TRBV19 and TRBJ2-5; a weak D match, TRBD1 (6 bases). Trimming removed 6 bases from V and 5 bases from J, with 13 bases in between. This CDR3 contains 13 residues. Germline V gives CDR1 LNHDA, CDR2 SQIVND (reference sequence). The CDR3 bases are TGTGCCAGTAGGCCCGACAGGTTGGAGACCCAGTACTTC. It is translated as CASRPDRLETQYF.

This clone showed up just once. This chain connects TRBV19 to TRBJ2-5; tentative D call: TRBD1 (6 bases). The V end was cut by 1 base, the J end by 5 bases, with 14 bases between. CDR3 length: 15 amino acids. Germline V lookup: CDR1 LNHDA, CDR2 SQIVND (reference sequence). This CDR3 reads CASSIVSAGDETQYF. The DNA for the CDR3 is TGTGCCAGTAGTATAGTGTCGGCAGGGGACGAGACCCAGTACTTC.

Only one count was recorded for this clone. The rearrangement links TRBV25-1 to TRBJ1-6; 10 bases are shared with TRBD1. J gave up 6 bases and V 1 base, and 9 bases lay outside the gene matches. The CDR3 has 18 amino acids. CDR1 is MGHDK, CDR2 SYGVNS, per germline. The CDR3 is CASSESGQGNAGNSPLHF. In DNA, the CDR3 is TGTGCCAGCAGTGAATCGGGACAGGGGAATGCCGGTAATTCACCCCTCCACTTT.

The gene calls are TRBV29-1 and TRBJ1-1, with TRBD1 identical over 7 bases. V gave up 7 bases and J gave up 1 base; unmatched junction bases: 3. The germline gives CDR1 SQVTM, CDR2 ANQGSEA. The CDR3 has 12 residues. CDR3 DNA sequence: TGCAGCGGGAGGACAGGGAACACTGAAGCTTTCTTT. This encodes CSGRTGNTEAFF. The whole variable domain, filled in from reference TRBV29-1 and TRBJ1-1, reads SAVISQKPSRDICQRGTSLTIQCQVDSQVTMMFWYRQQPGQSLTLIATANQGSEATYESGFVIDKFPISRPNLTFSTLTVSNMSPEDSSIYLCSGRTGNTEAFFGQGTRLTVV.